These 25 T cell receptor beta chains were all obtained from the same sample, sequenced in a study of breast tumors, draining lymph nodes, adjacent tissues. TCRdb passed the multiplex PCR reads through MiXCR, listing each CDR3 protein once. The table has around 300,000 distinct CDR3 sequences, 30% to 35% seen once. Axillary draining lymph nodes of breast cancer patients supplied the node samples. Source material: axillary lymph node tissue. The receptors shown here come from a female donor with breast cancer. Some clones in this sample may be carry-over from other donors' samples.

In this sample, this clonotype turned up many times. The chain carries TRBV15 and TRBJ2-1; tentative D call: TRBD1 (5 bases). Germline V gives CDR1 LNHNV, CDR2 YYDKDF (reference sequence). This CDR3 region has 15 residues. V lost 0 bases and J lost 8, with 14 bases in between. CDR3 coding DNA: TGTGCCACCAGCAGAGATACAGGTAGAACCCATGAGCAGTTCTTC. Protein: CATSRDTGRTHEQFF.

The chain has TRBV2 and TRBJ2-5; a weak D match, TRBD2 (7 bases). The V and J ends lost 6 bases and 5 bases respectively, with 16 bases between them. CDR1 SNHLY and CDR2 FYNNEI come from the germline V gene. The CDR3 consists of 14 residues. The DNA for the CDR3 is TGTGCCAGCAGGCGGGAGAGGGGGAGGGAGACCCAGTACTTC. This encodes CASRRERGRETQYF.

The chain recombines TRBV20-1 with TRBJ1-4, with D hard to call. Germline V gene sequence: CDR1 DFQATT, CDR2 SNEGSKA (reference sequence). The CDR3 extends over 16 amino acids. The V gene lost 5 bases and the J gene lost 7 bases, with 23 bases spanning the gap. In DNA form, the CDR3 reads TGCAGTGCTCAAAATAGCGGGAGAGGGTCAACTGAAAAACTGTTTTTT. As protein: CSAQNSGRGSTEKLFF.

This clonotype was seen at least ten times. The chain uses TRBV7-9 and TRBJ2-3; TRBD1 is a possible D gene (5 bases). The CDR3 loop spans 16 amino acids. V was pared by 6 bases and J by 5 bases, with 21 bases between. The germline V gene encodes CDR1 SEHNR and CDR2 FQNEAQ (reference sequence). The CDR3 spells CASSQGDSLTRDTQYF. The CDR3 bases are TGTGCCAGCAGTCAAGGTGACAGTCTGACTCGAGATACGCAGTATTTT. The variable domain in full, completed from reference TRBV7-9 and TRBJ2-3, reads DTGVSQNPRHKITKRGQNVTFRCDPISEHNRLYWYRQTLGQGPEFLTYFQNEAQLEKSRLLSDRFSAERPKGSFSTLEIQRTEQGDSAMYLCASSQGDSLTRDTQYFGPGTRLTVL.

This clonotype occurred many times. The rearrangement uses TRBV20-1 and TRBJ2-7, with 8 bases identical to TRBD1. Trimming removed 1 base from V and 2 bases from J; junction bases left unmatched: 4. Germline CDR1 is DFQATT and CDR2 is SNEGSKA (reference sequence). The CDR3 is 14 amino acids. CDR3 sequence reads: CSARVPQGAYEQYF. In nucleotides, the CDR3 is TGCAGTGCTAGAGTCCCACAGGGGGCCTACGAGCAGTACTTC.

Turning to this clonotype: A much more abundant neighbour one base away suggests this may be a read error. V gene TRBV14 combines with J gene TRBJ1-2; perhaps TRBD1 as D (5 bases). Per the germline V gene, CDR1 is SGHDN and CDR2 is FVKESK. The V end lost 4 bases, the J end lost 8 bases, and 20 bases lay between the germline ends. The CDR3 contains 15 residues. The DNA of the CDR3 is TGTGCCAGCAGCCCACCGGGACGTTGGGATAAGGGCTACACCTTC. This codes for CASSPPGRWDKGYTF. Looking up the rest from reference TRBV14 and TRBJ1-2 gives the full variable domain: EAGVTQFPSHSVIEKGQTVTLRCDPISGHDNLYWYRRVMGKEIKFLLHFVKESKQDESGMPNNRFLAERTGGTYSTLKVQPAELEDSGVYFCASSPPGRWDKGYTFGSGTRLTVV.

Points on this clonotype: Being one base from a much bigger clone, this may be a read error. The conserved phenylalanine or tryptophan is not found at the CDR3 terminus, so this likely reflects a read error. The chain has TRBV3-1 and TRBJ1-2; the match to TRBD1 covers 7 bases. V dropped 1 base and J dropped 5; count of bases not matched to a gene: 1. CDR3 size: 13 residues. CDR1 is LGHDT and CDR2 is YNNKEL in the germline V gene (reference sequence). The CDR3 DNA reads TGTGCCAGCAGCCAAGGGACAGGATATGGCTACACCCTC. This encodes CASSQGTGYGYTL.

This chain uses TRBV5-6 with TRBJ1-5; 7 bases agree with TRBD1. With 10 bases clipped from V and 7 bases from J, the junction kept 11 bases outside the gene matches. The CDR3 has 13 residues. Germline assignment: CDR1 SGHDT and CDR2 YYEEEE. The CDR3 region has the DNA TGTGCCTCCCAAGGGGGCGCGAGACAGCCCCAGCATTTT. Translated, it gives CASQGGARQPQHF.

This clonotype was seen repeatedly, ten times or more. The chain carries TRBV6-6 and TRBJ1-4, with D perhaps matching TRBD1 (6 bases). CDR3 length: 17 amino acids. From germline, CDR1 is MNHNY and CDR2 SVGAGI (reference sequence). Deletions cut 0 bases from V and 6 bases from J, with 17 bases between. The CDR3 sequence is CASSYSNAGDRHEKLFF. In DNA form, the CDR3 reads TGTGCCAGCAGTTACTCGAACGCTGGTGACAGGCATGAAAAACTGTTTTTT.

This chain links TRBV20-1 with TRBJ1-5, with D unresolved. The V gene lost 2 bases and the J gene lost 11 bases, with 16 bases spanning the gap. Germline assignment: CDR1 DFQATT and CDR2 SNEGSKA (reference sequence). The CDR3 length is 13 residues. The DNA of the CDR3 is TGCAGTGCTAGAACCTCGTACCAAGAGACCCAGCATTTT. Encoded protein: CSARTSYQETQHF.

In this sample, this clonotype turned up many times. The chain recombines TRBV5-8 with TRBJ2-6; D not resolved. V was pared by 10 bases and J by 0 bases, with 20 bases between. Germline V gene lookup returns CDR1 SGHTS and CDR2 YDEGEE. This CDR3 spans 17 amino acids. CDR3 nucleotide sequence: TGTGCCCGGACCTCTCCGGGTGAGGTCTCTGGGGCCAACGTCCTGACTTTC. Translated: CARTSPGEVSGANVLTF.

This clonotype has more than one count but fewer than ten. One end of the junction fails to match germline, which may point to a read error. In nucleotides, the CDR3 is TGTGTCAGCAGCTACCTAGCGGGACCTTACAATGAGCAGTTCTTC. It yields the protein CVSSYLAGPYNEQFF. The rearrangement links TRBV11-2 to TRBJ2-1, with 9 nucleotides matching TRBD2. The CDR3 has 15 amino acids. Germline values: CDR1 SGHAT, CDR2 FQNNGV.

This clonotype was counted many times. This chain links TRBV29-1 with TRBJ2-6; D is ambiguous. Trimming shortened V by 6 bases and J by 2 bases, and 11 bases separated the two germline ends. The CDR3 extends over 14 amino acids. CDR1 SQVTM and CDR2 ANQGSEA come from the germline V gene. In nucleotides, the CDR3 is TGCAGCGTAAGGTTGGATACTGGGGCCAACGTCCTGACTTTC. Its protein product is CSVRLDTGANVLTF. Combining the CDR3 with reference TRBV29-1 and TRBJ2-6 gives the whole variable domain SAVISQKPSRDICQRGTSLTIQCQVDSQVTMMFWYRQQPGQSLTLIATANQGSEATYESGFVIDKFPISRPNLTFSTLTVSNMSPEDSSIYLCSVRLDTGANVLTFGAGSRLTVL.

This clonotype was detected a few times. The chain recombines TRBV18 with TRBJ1-2; 8 bases are a match to TRBD1. Germline trimming cut 8 bases from V and 8 bases from J; bases unmatched to any gene: 10. CDR1 is KGHSH, CDR2 LQKENI, per germline. The CDR3 has 13 residues. CDR3 protein: CASVGTGLGGYTF. In DNA form, the CDR3 reads TGTGCCAGCGTTGGGACAGGCCTAGGGGGCTACACCTTC.

About this clonotype itself: This sequence may be a read error, since a much larger clone differs from it by one base. This chain uses TRBV9 with TRBJ2-1; a weak D match, TRBD2 (6 bases). CDR3 size: 17 residues. V was shortened by 0 bases and J by 4 bases, with 17 bases between the two germline ends. The V gene's germline CDR1 is SGDLS and CDR2 YYNGEE. The CDR3 DNA follows: TGTGCCAGCAGCGTAGGTGCCTCGGAGGGACCATACAATGAGCAGTTCTTC. It translates to CASSVGASEGPYNEQFF.

This clonotype was detected many times. This chain uses TRBV5-1 with TRBJ1-6; TRBD1 agrees at 8 bases. The CDR3 is 16 amino acids. V gave up 4 bases and J gave up 10 bases; unmatched junction bases: 13. Germline lookup yields CDR1 SGHRS and CDR2 YFSETQ. The CDR3 region is CASSPLDRAQGSPLHF. CDR3 nucleotides: TGCGCCAGCAGCCCCCTGGACAGGGCTCAGGGGTCACCCCTCCACTTT.

This clonotype was recorded at least ten times. The V gene is TRBV6-2 or TRBV6-3, the J gene TRBJ2-5, with a possible D match to TRBD1 (6 bases). The CDR3 has 15 amino acids. V shed 8 bases and J shed 2 bases, with 18 bases lying between them. CDR1 MNHEY and CDR2 SVGEGT come from the germline V gene. This chain's CDR3 is CASSPSGTPQETQYF. The DNA for the CDR3 is TGTGCCAGCTCCCCGTCCGGGACACCTCAAGAGACCCAGTACTTC.

This clonotype was counted at least ten times. The CDR3, as DNA: TGTGCCAGCAGCTCGAGATTGGTTGCCACCTCGGGATACGAGCAGTACTTC. Its protein is CASSSRLVATSGYEQYF. The gene calls are TRBV5-8 and TRBJ2-7, with a tentative D call TRBD2 (5 bases). The CDR3 runs to 17 residues. Trimming removed 3 bases from V and 4 bases from J, with 23 bases in between. Germline CDR1 reads SGHTS; CDR2 reads YDEGEE.

This clonotype appeared a few times. The junction departs from the called germline gene at one end, perhaps through a read error. The chain recombines TRBV11-3 with TRBJ2-2; D possibly corresponds to TRBD2 (5 bases). CDR1 is SGHNT, CDR2 YENEEA, per germline. The CDR3 spans 11 residues. In DNA, the CDR3 is TGTGCCAGCAGGAACACCGGGGAGCCGTTTTTT. Translating it yields CASRNTGEPFF.

This clonotype was observed many times. This chain joins TRBV20-1 and TRBJ2-7; 9 bases are shared with TRBD2. The germline gives CDR1 DFQATT, CDR2 SNEGSKA (reference sequence). This CDR3 spans 14 amino acids. With V trimmed by 3 bases and J by 3 bases, 6 bases remained unmatched. The CDR3 DNA reads TGCAGTGCTAGGGAAAGCGGGAGGTACTACGAGCAGTACTTC. Its translation is CSARESGRYYEQYF.

Comment on this clonotype: Given a much more abundant clone one base away, this may be a read error. The chain is built from TRBV6-5 and TRBJ2-1, with D perhaps TRBD2 (6 bases). Germline CDR1 reads MNHEY; CDR2 reads SVGAGI. The CDR3 spans 16 residues. CDR3 sequence: CASNVRAGMGDNERFF. CDR3 nucleotides: TGTGCCAGCAACGTCCGGGCGGGAATGGGTGACAATGAGCGGTTCTTC.

This clonotype was recorded many times. The rearrangement uses TRBV2 and TRBJ2-1; no firm D call. This CDR3 has 13 amino acids. V was shortened by 3 bases and J by 12 bases, with 15 bases between the two germline ends. Germline values: CDR1 SNHLY, CDR2 FYNNEI. The chain's CDR3 is CASSDYVRLGQFF. The DNA for the CDR3 is TGTGCCAGCAGTGATTATGTTAGGCTTGGGCAGTTCTTC.

This clonotype was counted at least ten times. The gene calls are TRBV20-1 and TRBJ2-7; D remains unclear. V shed 2 bases and J shed 3 bases, with 11 bases lying between them. CDR1 and CDR2 (germline): DFQATT, SNEGSKA (reference sequence). This CDR3 is built from 13 residues. The CDR3 loop reads CSARKVMVYEQYF. CDR3 DNA: TGCAGTGCTAGAAAGGTCATGGTCTACGAGCAGTACTTC.

This clonotype was observed many times. The V call is TRBV10-2, the J call TRBJ1-5; tentatively, D is TRBD1 (5 bases). V was shortened by 7 bases and J by 2 bases, with 18 bases between the two germline ends. Per the germline V gene, CDR1 is WSHSY and CDR2 is SAAADI. The CDR3 has 16 residues. Here the CDR3 reads CASMGGGQKGNQPQHF. In DNA form, the CDR3 reads TGCGCCAGCATGGGGGGGGGTCAGAAGGGCAATCAGCCCCAGCATTTT.

The table lists this clonotype with a few counts. A junction boundary mismatches the germline segment, possibly from a read error. The genes are TRBV19 and TRBJ2-5; 8 positions agree with TRBD2. Germline V gene data show CDR1 as LNHDA and CDR2 as SQIVND (reference sequence). The CDR3 sequence is 23 residues long. In DNA, the CDR3 is TGTGCCACCACTTCTTTTAGTGTCCTACCAAAGCGGGAGAAGCCAGCGCAAAAAGAGGCCCAGTACTTC. This codes for CATTSFSVLPKREKPAQKEAQYF. Complete variable domain (other parts from reference TRBV19 and TRBJ2-5): DGGITQSPKYLFRKEGQNVTLSCEQNLNHDAMYWYRQDPGQGLRLIYYSQIVNDFQKGDIAEGYSVSREKKESFPLTVTSAQKNPTAFYLCATTSFSVLPKREKPAQKEAQYFGPGTRLLVL.